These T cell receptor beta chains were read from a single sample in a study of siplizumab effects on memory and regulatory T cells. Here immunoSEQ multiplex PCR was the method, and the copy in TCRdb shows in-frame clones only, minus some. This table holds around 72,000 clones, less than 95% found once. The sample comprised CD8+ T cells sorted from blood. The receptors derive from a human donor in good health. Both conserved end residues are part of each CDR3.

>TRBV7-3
CASSLWDRASSGANVLTF
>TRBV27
CASSSSTGYTEAFF
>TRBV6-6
CASSLALNTGELFF
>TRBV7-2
CASSWTGVVLGEAFF
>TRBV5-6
CASSLTVLNYNEQFF
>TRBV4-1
CASSQDGTWASGYTF
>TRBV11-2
CASSLGGGEQFF
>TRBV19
CASRTGSYNEQFF
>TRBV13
CASSGGVAGGYEQYF
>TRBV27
CASSSGQAVVSNQPQHF
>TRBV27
CASSPDDRGNQPQHF
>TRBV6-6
CASSTTGGNTEAFF
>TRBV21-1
CASRSSGTGTNEKLFF
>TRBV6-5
CASSLTGGNTGELFF
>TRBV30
CAWSTPILVFDSNYGYTF
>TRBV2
CASSDYTDTQYF
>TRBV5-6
CASSLAPGRRNTEAFF
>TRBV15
CATSRASDSSYEQYF
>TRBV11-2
CAITGYGPEQFF
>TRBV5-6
CASSLEFRGIRPDTQYF
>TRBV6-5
CASSYSRNEQYF
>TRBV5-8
CASSALGGTNEKLFF
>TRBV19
CASSIDRTSGGSTDTQYF
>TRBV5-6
CASSSIQGGTEAFF
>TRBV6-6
CASSYSITEPYGYTF
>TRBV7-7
CASSPGQGELFF
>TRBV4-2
CATSQAGELFF
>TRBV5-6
CASSFVGQGDGYTF
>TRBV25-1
CASSEWVNTYGYTF
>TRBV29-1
CSVSFASGANVLTF
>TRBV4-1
CASSQINAGQATF
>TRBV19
CASSWDGLNIQYF
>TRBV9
CASPGGFRTDTQYF
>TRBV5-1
CASSLAGTSYGYTF
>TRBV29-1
CSVVGVANYGYTF
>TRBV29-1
CSVEDGVGNNEQFF
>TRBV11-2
CASSSRPDSGANVLTF
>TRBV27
CASSRLAGVDEQFF
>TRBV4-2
CASSQGGDRGWSDTQYF
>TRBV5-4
CASSFQGNSPLHF
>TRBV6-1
CASSEVGGPLTGANVLTF
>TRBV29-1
CSVWGDEQFF
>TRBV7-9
CASRGDHYTGELFF
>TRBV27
CASRSTPGSSYNEQFF
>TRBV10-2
CASRDYEQYF
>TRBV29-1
CSAIDTAGTEAFF
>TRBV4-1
CASSQVGVVEQYF
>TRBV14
CASSQPLTGADTDTQYF
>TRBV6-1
CASSEKGPGLAVFSSYEQYF
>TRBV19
CASTATASEAQGEQFF
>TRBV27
CASGTSSYEQYF
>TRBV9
CASSSRDRDTGELFF
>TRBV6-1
CASSEEGLYEQYF